This entry describes one T cell receptor (beta chain). This sample was included in a study of monozygotic twins with inflammatory bowel disease. Whole blood that had not undergone T cell sorting provided the isolated total RNA. Germline V CDR1 and CDR2: MGHRA, YSYEKL. The CDR3 has 16 residues. TCRdb re-called the 5' RACE reads and gives one entry per CDR3 protein, without DNA. The sample totals approximately 390,000 distinct CDR3 sequences. The sequencing sample was made of blood. This clonotype originated in a human donor with ulcerative colitis or Crohn's disease, or a healthy co-twin of an affected twin (not recorded which). The rearrangement uses TRBV4-1 and TRBJ2-1. CDR3 residues: CASSQEVAASYNEQFF.